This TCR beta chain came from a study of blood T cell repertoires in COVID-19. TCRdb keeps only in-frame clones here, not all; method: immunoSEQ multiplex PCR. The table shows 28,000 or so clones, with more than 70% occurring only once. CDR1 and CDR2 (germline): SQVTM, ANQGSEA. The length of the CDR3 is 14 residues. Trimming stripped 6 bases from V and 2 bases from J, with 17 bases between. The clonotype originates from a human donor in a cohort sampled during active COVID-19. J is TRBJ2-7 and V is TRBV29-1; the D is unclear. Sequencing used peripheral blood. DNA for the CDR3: TGCAGCGTCCCTGCCGACATTTCCCCCTACGAGCAGTACTTC. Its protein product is CSVPADISPYEQYF.